The next 11 T cell receptor beta chains were all read from a single sample in a study of T cell changes during pregnancy in multiple sclerosis. The method was immunoSEQ multiplex PCR; TCRdb's version includes in-frame clones alone and lacks a portion of them. The table includes about 66,000 clones, 75% to 95% detected once. Sequencing was performed on CD8+ T cells from peripheral blood mononuclear cells, taken before pregnancy. Receptor source: a female donor with multiple sclerosis, enrolled in a pregnancy study.

The chain couples TRBV9 to TRBJ2-7; 11 nucleotides line up with TRBD2. Germline trimming cut 3 bases from V and 5 bases from J; bases unmatched to any gene: 10. CDR1 and CDR2 from the germline V gene are SGDLS and YYNGEE. The CDR3 spans 16 residues. This CDR3 reads CASSGPGLAAVDEQYF. The CDR3 coding sequence is TGTGCCAGCAGCGGACCGGGACTAGCGGCAGTTGACGAGCAGTACTTC.

This chain links TRBV18 with TRBJ1-2; no reliable D call. V was trimmed by 0 bases and J by 4 bases, leaving 9 bases between them. Germline CDR1 is KGHSH and CDR2 is LQKENI. This CDR3 is 14 amino acids long. The CDR3 here is CASSPPEQLYGYTF. CDR3 in DNA: TGTGCCAGCTCACCACCGGAACAGCTCTATGGCTACACCTTC. Full variable domain (outside the CDR3, taken from reference TRBV18 and TRBJ1-2): NAGVMQNPRHLVRRRGQEARLRCSPMKGHSHVYWYRQLPEEGLKFMVYLQKENIIDESGMPKERFSAEFPKEGPSILRIQQVVRGDSAAYFCASSPPEQLYGYTFGSGTRLTVV.

V is TRBV5-6 and J is TRBJ2-4, with TRBD1 matching 9 bases. Germline V CDR1 and CDR2: SGHDT, YYEEEE. V was pared by 1 base and J by 6 bases, with 8 bases of the junction left unmatched. The CDR3 covers 16 residues. In nucleotides, the CDR3 is TGTGCCAGCAGCTTGTCCGGGACAGGGTCAATAAACATTCAGTACTTC. Encoded protein: CASSLSGTGSINIQYF. The full variable domain, its missing parts supplied by reference TRBV5-6 and TRBJ2-4, is DAGVTQSPTHLIKTRGQQVTLRCSPKSGHDTVSWYQQALGQGPQFIFQYYEEEERQRGNFPDRFSGHQFPNYSSELNVNALLLGDSALYLCASSLSGTGSINIQYFGAGTRLSVL.

The chain links TRBV13 to TRBJ2-2; TRBD1 is a possible D gene (6 bases). This CDR3 is 14 amino acids long. Trimming cost V 1 base and J 6 bases, with 9 bases left between them. The germline V gene encodes CDR1 PRHDT and CDR2 FYEKMQ (reference sequence). CDR3 nucleotides: TGTGCCAGCAGCTTAGAAACAGGGCCCGGGGAGCTGTTTTTT. This encodes CASSLETGPGELFF.

The V and J genes are TRBV6-6 and TRBJ1-5; D not certain. This CDR3 region has 14 residues. V was shortened by 7 bases and J by 1 base, with 11 bases between the two germline ends. Germline V lookup: CDR1 MNHNY, CDR2 SVGAGI (reference sequence). CDR3 protein: CASIGLGSNQPQHF. The CDR3 region has the DNA TGTGCCAGCATCGGACTGGGGAGCAATCAGCCCCAGCATTTT.

The chain links TRBV23-1 to TRBJ2-2; TRBD1 aligns across 11 bases. TRBV23-1 is given ORF status, its function remaining uncertain. Trimming took 2 bases from V and 1 from J; bases not matched to a gene: 9. The CDR3 is 19 amino acids. As DNA, the CDR3 is TGCGCCAGCAGTCAACGAATGGGGACAGGGGGTGAGAACACCGGGGAGCTGTTTTTT. This encodes CASSQRMGTGGENTGELFF.

The chain combines TRBV7-8 with TRBJ2-1, with 8 bases matching TRBD2. Losses at the gene ends were 3 bases for V and 4 bases for J; bases not matched to a gene: 14. The CDR3 is 18 residues long. The germline gives CDR1 SGHVS, CDR2 FQNEAQ. CDR3 region: CASSFGMAGGPFYNEQFF. CDR3 nucleotide sequence: TGTGCCAGCAGCTTTGGAATGGCGGGGGGCCCTTTTTACAATGAGCAGTTCTTC.

The V gene is TRBV11-2, the J gene TRBJ2-1, with TRBD2 matching over 8 bases. Germline CDR1 and CDR2: SGHAT and FQNNGV. The J segment lost 5 bases and the V segment lost 5 bases, leaving 8 bases of the junction unmatched. The CDR3 consists of 15 residues. In DNA form, the CDR3 reads TGTGCCAGCAGCGAGGGACTAGGGGACCACAATGAGCAGTTCTTC. Residues: CASSEGLGDHNEQFF.

The chain couples TRBV27 to TRBJ1-1; D remains unclear. This CDR3 is built from 12 residues. Trimming shortened V by 4 bases and J by 3 bases, and 6 bases separated the two germline ends. CDR1 and CDR2 from the germline V gene are MNHEY and SMNVEV (reference sequence). CDR3 nucleotide sequence: TGTGCCAGCAGTTCCGGGTACACTGAAGCTTTCTTT. Translation: CASSSGYTEAFF.

The chain carries TRBV13 and TRBJ2-7; 15 bases are shared with TRBD2. Losses at the gene ends were 6 bases for V and 4 bases for J; bases not matched to a gene: 13. This CDR3 has 18 residues. Germline assignment: CDR1 PRHDT and CDR2 FYEKMQ (reference sequence). CDR3 sequence: CASRPPPGLAGGGYEQYF. Written as DNA, the CDR3 is TGTGCCAGCAGGCCCCCTCCGGGACTAGCGGGGGGTGGGTACGAGCAGTACTTC.

The chain combines TRBV2 with TRBJ2-7, with 8 bases aligning to TRBD1. Germline CDR1 and CDR2: SNHLY and FYNNEI. This CDR3 comprises 16 residues. The junction had 12 bases not matched to a gene; V was cut back by 3 bases and J by 5 bases. The CDR3 is CASSDGQGESLHEQYF. CDR3 nucleotides: TGTGCCAGCAGTGATGGACAGGGCGAGTCTCTACACGAGCAGTACTTC.